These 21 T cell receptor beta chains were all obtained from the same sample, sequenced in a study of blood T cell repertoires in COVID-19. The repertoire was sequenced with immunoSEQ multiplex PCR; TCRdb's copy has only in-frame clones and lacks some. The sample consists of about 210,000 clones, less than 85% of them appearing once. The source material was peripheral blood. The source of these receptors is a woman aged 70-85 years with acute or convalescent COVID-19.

CDR3 nucleotide sequence: TGTGCCAGCAGCTTAGGGGACAGGGGTAATTCACCCCTCCACTTT. Amino acid sequence: CASSLGDRGNSPLHF. The chain employs TRBV7-2 and TRBJ1-6; 10 bases are shared with TRBD1. The CDR3 runs to 15 residues. V shed 1 base and J 6 bases; nucleotides not matched to a gene: 0. The germline V gene encodes CDR1 SGHTA and CDR2 FQGNSA.

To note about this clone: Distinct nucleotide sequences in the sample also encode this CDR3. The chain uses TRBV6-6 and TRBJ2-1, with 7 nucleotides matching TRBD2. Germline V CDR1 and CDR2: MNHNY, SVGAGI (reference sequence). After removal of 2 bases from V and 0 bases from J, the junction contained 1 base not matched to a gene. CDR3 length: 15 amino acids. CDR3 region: CASSYGGGSYNEQFF. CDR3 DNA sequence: TGTGCCAGCAGTTACGGGGGGGGCTCCTACAATGAGCAGTTCTTC.

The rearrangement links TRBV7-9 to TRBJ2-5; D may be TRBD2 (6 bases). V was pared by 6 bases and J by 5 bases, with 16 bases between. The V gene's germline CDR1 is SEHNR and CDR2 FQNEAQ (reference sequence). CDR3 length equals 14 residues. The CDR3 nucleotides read TGTGCCAGCAGACATCCCGTACGGGGGGAGACCCAGTACTTC. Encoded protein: CASRHPVRGETQYF.

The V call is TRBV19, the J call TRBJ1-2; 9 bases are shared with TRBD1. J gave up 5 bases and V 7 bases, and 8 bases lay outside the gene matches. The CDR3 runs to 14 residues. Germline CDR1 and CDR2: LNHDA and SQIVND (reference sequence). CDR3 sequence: CASTRDRVEYGYTF. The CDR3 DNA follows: TGTGCCAGTACACGGGACAGGGTGGAATATGGCTACACCTTC.

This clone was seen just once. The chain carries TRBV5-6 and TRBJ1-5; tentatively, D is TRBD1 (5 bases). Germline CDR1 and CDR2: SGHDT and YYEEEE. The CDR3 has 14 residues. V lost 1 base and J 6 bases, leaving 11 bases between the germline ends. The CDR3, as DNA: TGTGCCAGCAGCTTGCGGCAGGGAGGTCAGCCCCAGCATTTT. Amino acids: CASSLRQGGQPQHF.

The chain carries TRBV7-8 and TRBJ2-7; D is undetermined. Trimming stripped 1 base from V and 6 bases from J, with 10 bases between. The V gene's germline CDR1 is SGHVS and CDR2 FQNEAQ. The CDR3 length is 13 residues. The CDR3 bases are TGTGCCAGCAGCTTAGACGTCCAGTCCGAGCAGTACTTC. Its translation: CASSLDVQSEQYF.

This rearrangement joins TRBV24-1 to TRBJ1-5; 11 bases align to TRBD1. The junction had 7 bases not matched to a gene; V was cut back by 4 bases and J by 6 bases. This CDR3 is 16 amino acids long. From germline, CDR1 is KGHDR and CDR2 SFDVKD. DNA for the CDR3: TGTGCCACCAGTGAAGCCGGGACAGGGGGTATTCAGCCCCAGCATTTT. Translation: CATSEAGTGGIQPQHF.

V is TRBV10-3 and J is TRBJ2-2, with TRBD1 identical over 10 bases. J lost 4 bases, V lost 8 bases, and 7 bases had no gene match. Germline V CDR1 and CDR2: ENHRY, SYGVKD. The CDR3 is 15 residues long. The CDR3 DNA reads TGTGCCATCCTCCGGACAGGGGGAACCACCGGGGAGCTGTTTTTT. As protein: CAILRTGGTTGELFF.

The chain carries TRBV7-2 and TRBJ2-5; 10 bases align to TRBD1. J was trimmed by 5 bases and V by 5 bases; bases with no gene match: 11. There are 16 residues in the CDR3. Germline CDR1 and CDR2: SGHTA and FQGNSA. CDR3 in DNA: TGTGCCAGCAGCGTGCTACCGGGACAGGGGACTGAGACCCAGTACTTC. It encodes CASSVLPGQGTETQYF.

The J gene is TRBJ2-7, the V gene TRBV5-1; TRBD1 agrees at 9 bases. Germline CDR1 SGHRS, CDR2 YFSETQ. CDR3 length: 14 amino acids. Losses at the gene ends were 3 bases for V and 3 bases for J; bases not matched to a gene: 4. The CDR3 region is CASSSGTGHYEQYF. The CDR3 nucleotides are TGCGCCAGCAGCTCCGGGACAGGGCACTACGAGCAGTACTTC.

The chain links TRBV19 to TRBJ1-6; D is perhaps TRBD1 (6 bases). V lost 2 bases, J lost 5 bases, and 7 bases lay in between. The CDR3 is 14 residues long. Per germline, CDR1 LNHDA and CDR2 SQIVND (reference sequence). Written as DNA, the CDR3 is TGTGCCAGTAGTATAAGGGGGAATAATTCACCCCTCCACTTT. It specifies CASSIRGNNSPLHF.

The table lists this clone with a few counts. This chain's CDR3 is CASSISAVLQETQYF. CDR3 DNA: TGCGCCAGCAGCATTAGCGCGGTGCTCCAAGAGACCCAGTACTTC. This chain connects TRBV5-1 to TRBJ2-5, with TRBD2 as a possible D gene (5 bases). Germline CDR1 is SGHRS and CDR2 is YFSETQ. Trimming stripped 4 bases from V and 1 base from J, with 14 bases between. The CDR3 extends over 15 amino acids.

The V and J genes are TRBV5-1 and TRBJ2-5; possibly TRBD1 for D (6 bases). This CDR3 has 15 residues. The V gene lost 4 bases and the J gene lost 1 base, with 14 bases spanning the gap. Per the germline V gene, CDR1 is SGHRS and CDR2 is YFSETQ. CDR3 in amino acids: CASSLTGNGQETQYF. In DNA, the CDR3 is TGCGCCAGCAGCCTCACAGGGAATGGCCAAGAGACCCAGTACTTC.

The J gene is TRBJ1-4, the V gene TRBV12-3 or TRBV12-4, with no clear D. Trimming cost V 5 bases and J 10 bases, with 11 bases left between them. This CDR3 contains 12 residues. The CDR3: CASSERPGKLFF. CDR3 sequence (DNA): TGTGCCAGCAGTGAGAGACCAGGAAAACTGTTTTTT.

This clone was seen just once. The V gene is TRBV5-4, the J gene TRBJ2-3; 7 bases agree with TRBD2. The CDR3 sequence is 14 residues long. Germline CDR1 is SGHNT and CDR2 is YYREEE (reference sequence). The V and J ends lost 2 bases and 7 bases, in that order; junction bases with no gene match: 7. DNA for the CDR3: TGTGCCAGCAGCTTTTCGAGACTAGCTCATACGCAGTATTTT. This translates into CASSFSRLAHTQYF.

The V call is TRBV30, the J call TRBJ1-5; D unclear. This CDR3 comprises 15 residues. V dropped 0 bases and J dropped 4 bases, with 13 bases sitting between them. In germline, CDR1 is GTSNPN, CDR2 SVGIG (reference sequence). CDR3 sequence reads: CAWSVRGNGNQPQHF. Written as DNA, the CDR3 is TGTGCCTGGAGTGTACGGGGTAATGGGAATCAGCCCCAGCATTTT.

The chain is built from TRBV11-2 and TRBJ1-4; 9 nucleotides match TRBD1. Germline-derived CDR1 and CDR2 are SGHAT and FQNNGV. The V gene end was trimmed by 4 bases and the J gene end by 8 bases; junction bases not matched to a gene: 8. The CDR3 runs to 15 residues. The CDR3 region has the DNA TGTGCCAGCAGCTGGGGGACAGGGCCAGGAGAAAAACTGTTTTTT. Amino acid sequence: CASSWGTGPGEKLFF.

CDR3 in DNA: TGTGCCACCAGTGATTTCACAGGGGTCCGCTACGAGCAGTACGTC. Its translation: CATSDFTGVRYEQYV. This chain links TRBV24-1 with TRBJ2-7; 7 bases are a match to TRBD1. Germline assignment: CDR1 KGHDR and CDR2 SFDVKD. The CDR3 runs to 15 residues. Trimming removed 1 base from V and 3 bases from J; junction bases left unmatched: 5.

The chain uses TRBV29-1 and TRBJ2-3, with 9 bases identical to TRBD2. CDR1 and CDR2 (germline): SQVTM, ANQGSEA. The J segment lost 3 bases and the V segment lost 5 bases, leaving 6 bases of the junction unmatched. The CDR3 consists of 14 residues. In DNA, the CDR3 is TGCAGCGTTTCTGCGGGGGGGCCTACAGATACGCAGTATTTT. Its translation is CSVSAGGPTDTQYF.

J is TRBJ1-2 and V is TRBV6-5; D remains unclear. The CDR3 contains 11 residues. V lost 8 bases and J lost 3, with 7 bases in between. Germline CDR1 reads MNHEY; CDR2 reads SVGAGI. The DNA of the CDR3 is TGTGCCAGCGCCCGGGACTATGGCTACACCTTC. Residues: CASARDYGYTF.

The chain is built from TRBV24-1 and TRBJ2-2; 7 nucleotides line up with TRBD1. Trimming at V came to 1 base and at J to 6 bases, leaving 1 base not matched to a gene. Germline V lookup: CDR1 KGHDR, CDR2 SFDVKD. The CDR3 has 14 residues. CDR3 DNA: TGTGCCACCAGTGATTTTAGGGGGCCCGGGGAGCTGTTTTTT. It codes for CATSDFRGPGELFF.